These 20 T cell receptor beta chains came from one sample sequenced in a study of cytomegalovirus exposure and HLA in healthy donors. PCR primers comprised 60 Vbeta and 13 Jbeta primers. Sequenced by immunoSEQ multiplex PCR; TCRdb stores in-frame clones only, minus some. The sample consists of around 110,000 clones, 81% of them appearing once. Sequenced: PBMCs. Receptors originate from a woman aged 25 to 39 in good health and CMV-seronegative.

The J gene is TRBJ2-5, the V gene TRBV5-1; 7 bases are a match to TRBD2. Gene TRBJ2-7 matches the end of the DNA better, so the J call may be wrong. The CDR3 contains 14 residues. The germline CDR1 and CDR2 sequences are SGHRS and YFSETQ. The CDR3 DNA is TGCGCCAGCAGCGGGGGGGGGTCGGCGAACGAGCAGTACTTC. The encoded protein is CASSGGGSANEQYF.

On this clone: This specimen includes other DNA sequences encoding the same CDR3. The chain has TRBV5-6 and TRBJ2-6; D uncertain. Germline lookup yields CDR1 SGHDT and CDR2 YYEEEE. Trimming cost V 4 bases and J 2 bases, with 10 bases left between them. The CDR3 contains 15 residues. CDR3 protein: CASSLRSPGANVLTF. CDR3 coding DNA: TGTGCCAGCAGCCTCCGGAGTCCTGGGGCCAACGTCCTGACTTTC.

The chain carries TRBV11-3 and TRBJ2-1; D is unresolved. The V gene's germline CDR1 is SGHNT and CDR2 YENEEA. The germline V and J ends were trimmed by 3 bases and 5 bases, with 8 bases remaining between them. The CDR3 runs to 13 residues. In DNA form, the CDR3 reads TGTGCCAGCAGCTTCGCCAACAACAATGAGCAGTTCTTC. This encodes CASSFANNNEQFF.

This clone was observed a few times. The chain has TRBV4-1 and TRBJ1-5; 7 bases line up with TRBD1. The CDR3 spans 16 residues. Per the germline V gene, CDR1 is MGHRA and CDR2 is YSYEKL. With V trimmed by 3 bases and J by 7 bases, 12 bases remained unmatched. The CDR3 DNA is TGCGCCAGCAGCCAGGTGACAGGGAGCAGCTGGCAGCCCCAGCATTTT. Its translation is CASSQVTGSSWQPQHF.

J is TRBJ2-2 and V is TRBV11-2; no clear D gene. Germline CDR1 reads SGHAT; CDR2 reads FQNNGV. The CDR3 runs to 12 residues. Trimming left V 2 bases short and J 6 bases short, with 4 bases between. In DNA form, the CDR3 reads TGTGCCAGCAGCTTATCTTCCGGGGAGCTGTTTTTT. As protein: CASSLSSGELFF.

This clone was seen a single time. The chain employs TRBV6-5 and TRBJ2-7; D unclear. Germline V lookup: CDR1 MNHEY, CDR2 SVGAGI. Trimming pared 6 bases from V and 3 bases from J, leaving 18 bases between. CDR3 length: 15 amino acids. CDR3 coding DNA: TGTGCCAGCAGGCTCACCGAGGTCTCGCACTACGAGCAGTACTTC. It yields the protein CASRLTEVSHYEQYF.

The rearrangement links TRBV6-5 to TRBJ2-5; TRBD1 is a possible D gene (5 bases). The CDR3 loop spans 11 amino acids. Per germline, CDR1 MNHEY and CDR2 SVGAGI. Trimming stripped 5 bases from V and 13 bases from J, with 14 bases between. The CDR3 protein is CASSEETDRYF. The CDR3 region has the DNA TGTGCCAGCAGTGAAGAGACAGATCGGTACTTC.

The rearrangement joins TRBV28 to TRBJ2-1, with D tentatively TRBD2 (5 bases). CDR3 length equals 14 residues. Germline V gives CDR1 MDHEN, CDR2 SYDVKM. The V gene lost 8 bases and the J gene lost 4 bases, with 15 bases spanning the gap. The CDR3 coding sequence is TGTGCCAGCGGCGCTAGCAACATTTACAATGAGCAGTTCTTC. Translated: CASGASNIYNEQFF. The full variable domain, in which reference TRBV28 and TRBJ2-1 provide the parts outside the CDR3, is DVKVTQSSRYLVKRTGEKVFLECVQDMDHENMFWYRQDPGLGLRLIYFSYDVKMKEKGDIPEGYSVSREKKERFSLILESASTNQTSMYLCASGASNIYNEQFFGPGTRLTVL.

This chain joins TRBV27 and TRBJ2-3; 10 bases agree with TRBD1. Germline V lookup: CDR1 MNHEY, CDR2 SMNVEV (reference sequence). The J segment lost 10 bases and the V segment lost 6 bases, leaving 13 bases of the junction unmatched. CDR3 length: 15 amino acids. The chain's CDR3 is CASRSPGTGDNAQYF. DNA of the CDR3: TGTGCCAGCAGGAGTCCCGGGACAGGGGACAATGCGCAGTATTTT.

CDR3 bases: TGTGCCAGCAGAGCAACAGATTCCGGGGCCAACGTCCTGACTTTC. The encoded protein is CASRATDSGANVLTF. The genes are TRBV6-5 and TRBJ2-6; D not resolved. The germline gives CDR1 MNHEY, CDR2 SVGAGI. The CDR3 sequence is 15 residues long. The V gene lost 6 bases and the J gene lost 4 bases, with 13 bases spanning the gap.

The genes are TRBV6-1 and TRBJ2-7, with TRBD2 identical over 8 bases. V was clipped by 6 bases and J by 0 bases; unmatched bases: 4. This CDR3 contains 14 residues. Per the germline V gene, CDR1 is MNHNS and CDR2 is SASEGT. The CDR3 DNA reads TGTGCCAGCAGGATAGCGGGAAACTCCTACGAGCAGTACTTC. Protein: CASRIAGNSYEQYF.

As for this clone: Other DNA sequences in the same sample also yield this CDR3. The chain couples TRBV19 to TRBJ1-5; 8 bases agree with TRBD1. V gave up 3 bases and J gave up 2 bases; unmatched junction bases: 0. CDR1 and CDR2 (germline): LNHDA, SQIVND (reference sequence). This CDR3 is 14 amino acids long. The CDR3 coding sequence is TGTGCCAGTAGTATGACAGGGGGCAATCAGCCCCAGCATTTT. Translation gives CASSMTGGNQPQHF.

This sequence joins TRBV19 and TRBJ2-7; D perhaps matches TRBD2 (6 bases). CDR1 and CDR2 from the germline V gene are LNHDA and SQIVND (reference sequence). This CDR3 has 12 residues. Trimming took 3 bases from V and 4 from J, leaving 7 bases between them. CDR3 in amino acids: CASSMGGYEQYF. The CDR3 nucleotides are TGTGCCAGTAGTATGGGGGGATACGAGCAGTACTTC. Variable domain in full (rest from reference TRBV19 and TRBJ2-7): DGGITQSPKYLFRKEGQNVTLSCEQNLNHDAMYWYRQDPGQGLRLIYYSQIVNDFQKGDIAEGYSVSREKKESFPLTVTSAQKNPTAFYLCASSMGGYEQYFGPGTRLTVT.

The rearrangement joins TRBV25-1 to TRBJ2-5, with TRBD1 matching 8 bases. J was trimmed by 6 bases and V by 4 bases; bases with no gene match: 7. The CDR3 consists of 14 residues. Germline V gene lookup returns CDR1 MGHDK and CDR2 SYGVNS. The CDR3 region has the DNA TGTGCCAGCAGTGGACAGGGGTCTAGAAAGACCCAGTACTTC. Its protein is CASSGQGSRKTQYF.

The V call is TRBV6-6, the J call TRBJ1-1; 10 nucleotides match TRBD1. The CDR3 consists of 12 residues. Germline V gene lookup returns CDR1 MNHNY and CDR2 SVGAGI (reference sequence). Trimming cost V 6 bases and J 11 bases; bases outside gene matches: 6. CDR3 in amino acids: CASRLDRGRAFF. In DNA form, the CDR3 reads TGTGCCAGCAGACTCGACAGGGGGCGGGCTTTCTTT.

This chain joins TRBV19 and TRBJ2-1, with TRBD2 matching over 9 bases. The CDR3 contains 14 residues. Trimming at V came to 4 bases and at J to 8 bases, leaving 6 bases not matched to a gene. Germline V lookup: CDR1 LNHDA, CDR2 SQIVND (reference sequence). The CDR3 DNA is TGTGCCAGTAGTACCCCTAGCGGGATCGATGAGCAGTTCTTC. Its translation is CASSTPSGIDEQFF.

This sequence joins TRBV27 and TRBJ1-2, with D tentatively TRBD1 (6 bases). The germline gives CDR1 MNHEY, CDR2 SMNVEV (reference sequence). Trimming left V 5 bases short and J 8 bases short, with 15 bases between. This CDR3 is built from 13 residues. CDR3 in amino acids: CASSQQGTGGYTF. CDR3 DNA: TGTGCCAGCAGTCAACAGGGTACTGGCGGCTACACCTTC.

The chain combines TRBV27 with TRBJ2-5; D is perhaps TRBD2 (6 bases). V lost 4 bases to trimming and J lost 8 bases, with 8 bases between them. Germline V lookup: CDR1 MNHEY, CDR2 SMNVEV (reference sequence). The CDR3 is 11 amino acids. CDR3 loop: CASSSEGTQYF. The CDR3 DNA follows: TGTGCCAGCAGTTCGGAGGGAACCCAGTACTTC.

The chain links TRBV10-3 to TRBJ2-1; D may be TRBD2 (5 bases). The length of the CDR3 is 15 residues. Trimming shortened V by 0 bases and J by 6 bases, and 12 bases separated the two germline ends. Germline-derived CDR1 and CDR2 are ENHRY and SYGVKD. For the CDR3, the DNA is TGTGCCATCAGTGAGTCGAGGGATTGGGGCAATGAGCAGTTCTTC. It encodes CAISESRDWGNEQFF.

The rearrangement links TRBV11-2 to TRBJ2-7; 10 bases map to TRBD1. V trimming: 3 bases; J trimming: 6 bases; junction bases outside the gene matches: 5. The CDR3 is 14 amino acids. Germline-derived CDR1 and CDR2 are SGHAT and FQNNGV. The CDR3 bases are TGTGCCAGCAGCTTGGGGGACAGGGGATCCGAGCAGTACTTC. It yields the protein CASSLGDRGSEQYF. Combining the CDR3 with reference TRBV11-2 and TRBJ2-7 gives the whole variable domain EAGVAQSPRYKIIEKRQSVAFWCNPISGHATLYWYQQILGQGPKLLIQFQNNGVVDDSQLPKDRFSAERLKGVDSTLKIQPAKLEDSAVYLCASSLGDRGSEQYFGPGTRLTVT.